This T cell receptor (beta chain) comes out of a study of molecular identifiers for immune sequencing clone quantification. Of note for this clonotype: Antigen specificity is unknown. A much larger clone differs by one base, so this may be a read error.

MiXCR, run by TCRdb on the PCR reads, gives a single entry per CDR3 protein. The repertoire holds some 580,000 distinct CDR3 sequences, with over 25% as singletons. Study results and limitations: Over 98% of effector molecules, but under 1% in naive cells, were held by clones with more than 20 RNA copies.

This receptor was taken from a human donor in good health. Some libraries in this study had Jurkat cell RNA spiked in. Sequencing was done on a sample of naive CD8+ T cells from blood, with Jurkat cell RNA spiked in. This sample's subset: FACS-sorted CD8+CD4-CCR7+CD45RA+ naive T cells.

The CDR3 DNA is TGTGCCATCAGCTTCCAGAACCAAGAGACCCAGTACTTC. The encoded protein is CAISFQNQETQYF. The chain has TRBV7-9 and TRBJ2-5, with D hard to call. The CDR3 is 13 residues long. CDR1 SEHNR and CDR2 FQNEAQ come from the germline V gene (reference sequence).